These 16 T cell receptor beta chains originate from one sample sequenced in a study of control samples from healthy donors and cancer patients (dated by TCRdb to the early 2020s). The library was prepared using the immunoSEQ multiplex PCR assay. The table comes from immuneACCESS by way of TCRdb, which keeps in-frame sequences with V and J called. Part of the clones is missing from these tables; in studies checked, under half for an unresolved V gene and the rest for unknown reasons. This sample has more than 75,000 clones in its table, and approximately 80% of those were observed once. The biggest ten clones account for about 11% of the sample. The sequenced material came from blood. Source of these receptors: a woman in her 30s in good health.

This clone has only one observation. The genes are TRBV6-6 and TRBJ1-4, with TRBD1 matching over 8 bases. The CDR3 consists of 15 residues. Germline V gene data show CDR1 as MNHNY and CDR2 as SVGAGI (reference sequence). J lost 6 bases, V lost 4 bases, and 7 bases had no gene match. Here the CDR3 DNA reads TGTGCCAGCAGTTCCATCGGGACAGGCGATGAAAAACTGTTTTTT. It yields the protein CASSSIGTGDEKLFF.

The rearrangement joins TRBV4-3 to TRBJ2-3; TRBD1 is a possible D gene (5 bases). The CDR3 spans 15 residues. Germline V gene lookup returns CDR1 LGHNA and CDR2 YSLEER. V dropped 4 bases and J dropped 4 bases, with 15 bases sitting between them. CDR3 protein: CASSPRPTGADTQYF. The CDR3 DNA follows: TGCGCCAGCAGCCCGAGACCTACAGGCGCAGATACGCAGTATTTT.

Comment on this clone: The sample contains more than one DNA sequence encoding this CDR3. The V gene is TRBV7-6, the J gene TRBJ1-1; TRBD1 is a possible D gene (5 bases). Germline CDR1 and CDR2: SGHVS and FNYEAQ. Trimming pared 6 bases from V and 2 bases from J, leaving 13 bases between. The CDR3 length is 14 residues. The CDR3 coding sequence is TGTGCCAGCAGTTTGGGGGGAGGAAACACTGAAGCTTTCTTT. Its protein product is CASSLGGGNTEAFF.

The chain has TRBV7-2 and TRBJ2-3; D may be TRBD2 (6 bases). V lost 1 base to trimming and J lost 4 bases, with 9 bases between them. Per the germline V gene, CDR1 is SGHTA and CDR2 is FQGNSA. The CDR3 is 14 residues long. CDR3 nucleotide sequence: TGTGCCAGCAGCTTAGTCCGGGGGTCAGATACGCAGTATTTT. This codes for CASSLVRGSDTQYF.

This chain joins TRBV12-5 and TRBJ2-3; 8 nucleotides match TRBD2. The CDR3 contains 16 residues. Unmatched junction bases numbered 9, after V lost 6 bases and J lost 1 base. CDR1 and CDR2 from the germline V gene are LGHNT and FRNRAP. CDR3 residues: CASGDGRRGGTDTQYF. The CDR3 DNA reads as TGTGCTAGTGGCGATGGAAGGCGGGGGGGCACAGATACGCAGTATTTT.

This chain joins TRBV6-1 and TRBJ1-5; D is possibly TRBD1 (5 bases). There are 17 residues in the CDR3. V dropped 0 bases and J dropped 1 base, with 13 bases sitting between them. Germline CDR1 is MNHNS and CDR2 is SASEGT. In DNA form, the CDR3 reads TGTGCCAGCAGTGAAGCACACGGGGGAGGAAGCAATCAGCCCCAGCATTTT. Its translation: CASSEAHGGGSNQPQHF.

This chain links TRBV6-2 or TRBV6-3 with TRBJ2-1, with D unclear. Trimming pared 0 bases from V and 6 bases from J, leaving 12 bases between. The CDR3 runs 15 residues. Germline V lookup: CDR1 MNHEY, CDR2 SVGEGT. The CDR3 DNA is TGTGCCAGCAGTTACTCCCGGACCCTAAGCAATGAGCAGTTCTTC. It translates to CASSYSRTLSNEQFF.

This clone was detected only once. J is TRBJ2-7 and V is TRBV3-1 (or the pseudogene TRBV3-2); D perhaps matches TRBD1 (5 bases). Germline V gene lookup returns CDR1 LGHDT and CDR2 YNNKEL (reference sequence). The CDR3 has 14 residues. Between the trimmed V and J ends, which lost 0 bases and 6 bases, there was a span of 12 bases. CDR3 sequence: CASSQDWAGPEQYF. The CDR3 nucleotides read TGTGCCAGCAGCCAAGACTGGGCAGGGCCCGAGCAGTACTTC.

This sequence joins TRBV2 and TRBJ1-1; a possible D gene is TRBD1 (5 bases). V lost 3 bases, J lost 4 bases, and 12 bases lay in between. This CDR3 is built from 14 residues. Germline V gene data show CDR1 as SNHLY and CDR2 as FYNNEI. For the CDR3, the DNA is TGTGCCAGCAGTGATCTCAGGGATATCACTGAAGCTTTCTTT. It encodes CASSDLRDITEAFF.

The CDR3: CASSRENSNQPQHF. The CDR3 nucleotides are TGTGCCAGCAGCCGGGAGAACAGCAATCAGCCCCAGCATTTT. The rearrangement joins TRBV3-1 (or the pseudogene TRBV3-2) to TRBJ1-5, with no clear D. The CDR3 extends over 14 amino acids. CDR1 LGHDT and CDR2 YNNKEL come from the germline V gene (reference sequence). V was pared by 4 bases and J by 1 base, with 8 bases between.

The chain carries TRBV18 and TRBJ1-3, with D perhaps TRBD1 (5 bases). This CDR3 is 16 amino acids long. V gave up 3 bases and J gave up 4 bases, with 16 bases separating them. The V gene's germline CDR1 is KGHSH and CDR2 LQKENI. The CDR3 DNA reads TGTGCCAGCTCACCCCCGGGGGTGACCTCGGGAAACACCATATATTTT. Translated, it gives CASSPPGVTSGNTIYF. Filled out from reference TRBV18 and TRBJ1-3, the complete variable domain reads NAGVMQNPRHLVRRRGQEARLRCSPMKGHSHVYWYRQLPEEGLKFMVYLQKENIIDESGMPKERFSAEFPKEGPSILRIQQVVRGDSAAYFCASSPPGVTSGNTIYFGEGSWLTVV.

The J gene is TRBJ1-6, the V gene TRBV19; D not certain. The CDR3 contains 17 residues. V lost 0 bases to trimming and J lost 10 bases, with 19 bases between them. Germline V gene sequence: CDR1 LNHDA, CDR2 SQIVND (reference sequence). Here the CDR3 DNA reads TGTGCCAGTAGTATAGATCGCCCGGAGTTGAGGAGCTCACCCCTCCACTTT. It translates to CASSIDRPELRSSPLHF.

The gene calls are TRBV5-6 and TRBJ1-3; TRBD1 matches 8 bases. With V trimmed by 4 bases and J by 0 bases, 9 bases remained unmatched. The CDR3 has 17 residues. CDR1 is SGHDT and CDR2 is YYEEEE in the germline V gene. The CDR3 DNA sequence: TGTGCCAGCAGCAGACCAGGGGGCTACCGCTCTGGAAACACCATATATTTT. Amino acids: CASSRPGGYRSGNTIYF.

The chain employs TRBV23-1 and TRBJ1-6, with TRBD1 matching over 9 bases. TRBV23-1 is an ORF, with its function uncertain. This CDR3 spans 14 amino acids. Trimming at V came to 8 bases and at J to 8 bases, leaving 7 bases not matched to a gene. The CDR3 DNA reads TGCGCCAGCCACGCCGACAGGGGGGATTCACCCCTCCACTTT. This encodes CASHADRGDSPLHF.

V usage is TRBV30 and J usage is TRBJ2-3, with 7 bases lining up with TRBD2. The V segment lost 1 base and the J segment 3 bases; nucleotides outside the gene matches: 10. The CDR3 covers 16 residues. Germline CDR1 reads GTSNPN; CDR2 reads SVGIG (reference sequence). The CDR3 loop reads CAWSDPGSGVTDTQYF. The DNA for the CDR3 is TGTGCCTGGAGTGACCCGGGAAGCGGGGTGACAGATACGCAGTATTTT. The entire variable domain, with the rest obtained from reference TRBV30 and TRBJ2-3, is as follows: SQTIHQWPATLVQPVGSPLSLECTVEGTSNPNLYWYRQAAGRGLQLLFYSVGIGQISSEVPQNLSASRPQDRQFILSSKKLLLSDSGFYLCAWSDPGSGVTDTQYFGPGTRLTVL.

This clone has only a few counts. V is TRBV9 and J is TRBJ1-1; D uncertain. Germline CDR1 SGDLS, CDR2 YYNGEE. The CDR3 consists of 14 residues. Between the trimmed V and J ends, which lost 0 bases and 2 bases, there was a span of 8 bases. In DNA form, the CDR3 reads TGTGCCAGCAGCGTAGGACTTTCTAACACTGAAGCTTTCTTT. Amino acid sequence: CASSVGLSNTEAFF.